The source of this TCR beta chain is a study of vaccination and CD4 T cells after COVID-19. Study-level background: Across the group, participants received two doses of either BNT162b2 or mRNA-1273 vaccine. Post-vaccine sample collection happened at a median of about 72 days after dose two, ranging 14 to 241.

Stated treatment: roughly 10-day PBMC culture with coronavirus spike peptide pools or control peptides (ViraFEST assay). The Oncomine TCR Beta short-read assay was applied to DNA of cultured CD4+ T cells. TCRdb itself ran the PCR reads through MiXCR, one entry per CDR3 protein. The repertoire holds roughly 24,000 distinct CDR3 sequences, around 66% seen once, with over 4.5% in the top ten. This clonotype was found a few times. Antigen: not known. Germline V gene lookup returns CDR1 LNHDA and CDR2 SQIVND (reference sequence). The CDR3 length is 16 residues. Trimming stripped 3 bases from V and 0 bases from J, with 12 bases between. Study-wide results and caveats: In convalescent patients, a median roughly 87% of post-vaccine SARS-CoV-2-reactive clones appeared only after vaccination. Median counts of SARS-CoV-2-reactive clonotypes increased from 21 to 38; this difference was not significant.

V and J are TRBV19 and TRBJ1-5; maybe TRBD1 (5 bases). Source material: CD4+ T cells from blood, cultured in vitro. This receptor was identified in a human donor who had recovered from COVID-19. This chain's CDR3 is CASSISAGYSNQPQHF. The CDR3, as DNA: TGTGCCAGTAGTATCTCGGCAGGGTATAGCAATCAGCCCCAGCATTTT.